This TCR beta chain stems from a study of beta chain features in type 1 diabetes listed by TCRdb under 2018. Study-level background: Mean age, gender distribution, total cell number and subset yield did not differ between patients and healthy donors. Across all samples, 90 million to 130 million sorted cells were examined, and cell number per subset correlated strongly with RNA yield. In the study, TCRB repertoires of sorted circulating CD4+ T cell subsets from recently diagnosed type 1 diabetes patients were compared with those of matched healthy donors. Regulatory and stem cell-like memory subsets were isolated from only 8 patients and about 8 healthy donors, whereas naive and central memory subsets came from all 30 or so donors.

All of the isolated RNA was reverse transcribed with the High Capacity cDNA Reverse Transcription Kit, so expressed TCRB transcripts were sequenced. Naive, central memory and regulatory T cell samples underwent deep immunoSEQ sequencing, averaging approximately 3.3 million total reads per sample. Sorted cells were lysed in RLT buffer, and RNA was extracted using DNase-treated RNeasy Micro or Mini kits according to cell number. Each cell subset was processed on its own to prevent cross-contamination, while patient and healthy donor samples were processed together. The immunoSEQ multiplex PCR was used to amplify TCRB sequences from cDNA, yielding 87-bp fragments that span the CDR3 region. The amplicons were sequenced using the Illumina HiSeq platform. On the study's bioinformatics: Synthetic template baselines were used to correct PCR bias computationally, reads within Hamming distance 2 were collapsed, and singletons that could not be merged were discarded. Reads were aligned to IMGT to assign V, D and J genes, CDR3 length, and insertions or deletions at six rearrangement sites. Within each subset, clonotype counts were normalized to sorted cell number, and only after that were true diversity and Gini coefficients computed with the tcR R package. The overlap coefficient, calculated on TCRB nucleotide sequences, was used to measure repertoire sharing. Out-of-frame TCRB sequences from naive cells were analyzed as a proxy for the pre-selection repertoire. TCRdb carries this immuneACCESS record with in-frame sequences only. Its versions omit some clonotypes, under half of them owing to an unresolved V gene in the studies checked, with the rest unexplained. V, J and clone size derive from that table, while D and trimming were established from the DNA sequence. Counted in this sample were under 250,000 clones; 11% to 15% of them appeared once. Jointly, the top ten make up about 0.026% of the sample.

For this clone: No antigen is known for it. No much larger clone exists at a distance of one base, and base qualities are not known.

What the study reported, not specific to this receptor: Shorter templates might have been favored by PCR, but patient and control samples were amplified and corrected together, so both groups would have been affected equally by any skew. Because cDNA was sequenced instead of genomic DNA, highly expressing activated cells could be over-represented, though the groups showed no difference in activation or CD3 levels. Naive, central memory and regulatory TCRB repertoires appeared to be more alike among patients than among healthy donors. In all four CD4+ subsets, TCRB CDR3 length was moderately but significantly shorter in type 1 diabetes patients. HLA sub-analyses involved small numbers of individuals, so any influence of HLA type on TCRB rearrangement remained unresolved. Fewer insertions and more nucleotide deletions at VDJ recombination sites were observed in patients with type 1 diabetes, implying thymic rearrangement abnormalities.

Each donor gave one peripheral blood draw, approximately 120 mL on average, collected into heparinised tubes. Using a panel that included CD45RO, CCR7, CD25, CD127, CD95 and CD27, naive, central memory, regulatory and stem cell-like memory CD4+ T cells were sorted on a BD FACSAria II. All sorted populations exceeded 95% purity. PBMCs were isolated immediately by Lymphoprep density gradient centrifugation and stained directly without culture. So that batch effects would be minimized, each experiment stained and sorted samples in pairs, pairing one healthy donor with one patient. The receptor was isolated from a woman in her thirties or forties in good health. Sequencing used naive CD4+ T cells from blood. The cell subset or site label, as the study defines it: true naive CD4+ T cells.

The CDR3 region has the sequence CAISVNREQETQYF. The nucleotide sequence reads as follows: TGTGCCATCAGTGTGAACAGGGAACAAGAGACCCAGTACTTC. The chain couples TRBV10-3 to TRBJ2-5, with TRBD1 perhaps the D gene, on 6 matching bases. Between the V and J ends, shortened by 4 bases and 2 bases respectively, the junction contains 11 bases. The CDR3 sequence holds 14 residues, the cysteine and phenylalanine included. Just CDR3 DNA is preserved here, 42 bases in frame from base 1. Taken from the germline V gene, the CDR1 and CDR2 loops are ENHRY and SYGVKD.